The 18 T cell receptor beta chains listed next were all sequenced from one sample in a study of shared clonotypes between healthy human individuals. Method: immunoSEQ multiplex PCR; TCRdb's copy keeps in-frame clones and lacks some. The table lists millions of clones, roughly 91% of them singletons, with roughly 1.8% in the top ten. The naive CD8 fraction comprised CD45RO-negative cells positively selected for CCR7 and excluded terminally differentiated effector memory CD45RA+ cells. Sequencing was done on a sample of naive CD8+ T cells from PBMCs. These receptor sequences come from a man aged 18 to 30 in good health. Some clones in this sample may be carry-over from other donors' samples.

V usage is TRBV28 and J usage is TRBJ2-2; 9 positions match TRBD1. This CDR3 spans 18 amino acids. The junction had 10 bases not matched to a gene; V was cut back by 1 base and J by 4 bases. From germline, CDR1 is MDHEN and CDR2 SYDVKM. The CDR3 DNA reads TGTGCCAGCAGTTTATCGGTGGGGACAGGGTTGTTCACCGGGGAGCTGTTTTTT. This gives the protein CASSLSVGTGLFTGELFF.

The rearrangement uses TRBV27 and TRBJ2-5, with 12 bases that match TRBD2. CDR1 MNHEY and CDR2 SMNVEV come from the germline V gene (reference sequence). V shed 6 bases and J 7 bases; nucleotides not matched to a gene: 9. The CDR3 has 15 residues. The CDR3 region is CASSPTSGRSGTQYF. DNA of the CDR3: TGTGCCAGCAGCCCGACTAGCGGGAGAAGCGGGACCCAGTACTTC.

CDR3 sequence (DNA): TGTGCCAGCAGCGTCCGTGTGGGGGCCTACGAGCAGTACTTC. It specifies CASSVRVGAYEQYF. The chain is built from TRBV9 and TRBJ2-7; D tentatively reads TRBD1 or TRBD2 (5 bases each). V lost 2 bases to trimming and J lost 2 bases, with 11 bases between them. Germline CDR1 and CDR2: SGDLS and YYNGEE. The CDR3 spans 14 residues.

The chain links TRBV19 to TRBJ2-2, with D uncertain. V was clipped by 2 bases and J by 0 bases, with 10 bases between them. There are 16 residues in the CDR3. Germline V gene lookup returns CDR1 LNHDA and CDR2 SQIVND (reference sequence). CDR3 coding DNA: TGTGCCAGTAGTATAAGCCCGCCAGCGAACACCGGGGAGCTGTTTTTT. It encodes CASSISPPANTGELFF.

This clone has just one count. Other DNA variants within this sample encode the same CDR3. The chain joins TRBV28 to TRBJ1-1; D is perhaps TRBD1 (5 bases). The germline V gene has CDR1 MDHEN and CDR2 SYDVKM. The CDR3 totals 13 residues. The V gene lost 4 bases and the J gene lost 1 base, with 7 bases spanning the gap. CDR3 sequence (DNA): TGTGCCAGCAGTTCGGGACCGAACACTGAAGCTTTCTTT. This sequence encodes CASSSGPNTEAFF.

This clone came up a few times. Within the sample, other DNA sequences also encode this same CDR3. CDR3 nucleotide sequence: TGTGCCAGCAGCTTACCAGGACAGGGTGGCGAGCAGTACTTC. Protein product: CASSLPGQGGEQYF. The chain is built from TRBV7-9 and TRBJ2-7; TRBD1 matches at 8 bases. The CDR3 runs 14 residues. CDR1 and CDR2 (germline): SEHNR, FQNEAQ (reference sequence). After removal of 2 bases from V and 6 bases from J, the junction contained 6 bases not matched to a gene. The variable domain in full, completed from reference TRBV7-9 and TRBJ2-7, reads DTGVSQNPRHKITKRGQNVTFRCDPISEHNRLYWYRQTLGQGPEFLTYFQNEAQLEKSRLLSDRFSAERPKGSFSTLEIQRTEQGDSAMYLCASSLPGQGGEQYFGPGTRLTVT.

The chain combines TRBV7-9 with TRBJ2-7, with a possible D match to TRBD1 (6 bases). Trimming left V 6 bases short and J 3 bases short, with 15 bases between. The CDR3 runs 14 residues. Germline values: CDR1 SEHNR, CDR2 FQNEAQ (reference sequence). CDR3 in DNA: TGTGCCAGCAGGGGCCGGGACACTCTCTACGAGCAGTACTTC. This gives the protein CASRGRDTLYEQYF.

This chain uses TRBV11-2 with TRBJ2-5, with 9 bases that match TRBD2. The V and J ends lost 2 bases and 5 bases, in that order; junction bases with no gene match: 6. CDR1 is SGHAT and CDR2 is FQNNGV in the germline V gene. This CDR3 comprises 15 residues. CDR3 DNA sequence: TGTGCCAGCAGCTTAATCCGCGGGAGGGCGGAGACCCAGTACTTC. Encoded protein: CASSLIRGRAETQYF.

This clone was counted a single time. The chain recombines TRBV28 with TRBJ2-7; D not resolved. V was clipped by 1 base and J by 4 bases, with 14 bases between them. CDR1 and CDR2 (germline): MDHEN, SYDVKM. This CDR3 is built from 15 residues. CDR3 loop: CASSLYSNPPYEQYF. Here the CDR3 DNA reads TGTGCCAGCAGTTTATATTCGAACCCTCCGTACGAGCAGTACTTC.

V gene TRBV29-1 combines with J gene TRBJ1-2; 9 nucleotides agree with TRBD1. The V and J ends lost 7 bases and 2 bases, in that order; junction bases with no gene match: 5. The CDR3 is 13 amino acids. The germline CDR1 and CDR2 sequences are SQVTM and ANQGSEA. CDR3 protein: CSAAGTGNYGYTF. CDR3 coding DNA: TGCAGCGCCGCGGGGACAGGGAACTATGGCTACACCTTC. The variable domain in full, completed from reference TRBV29-1 and TRBJ1-2, reads SAVISQKPSRDICQRGTSLTIQCQVDSQVTMMFWYRQQPGQSLTLIATANQGSEATYESGFVIDKFPISRPNLTFSTLTVSNMSPEDSSIYLCSAAGTGNYGYTFGSGTRLTVV.

Concerning this clone: At one end the junction does not follow the germline gene, possibly because of a read error. V gene TRBV15 combines with J gene TRBJ2-7, with 7 positions matching TRBD2. The CDR3 length is 12 residues. Germline values: CDR1 LNHNV, CDR2 YYDKDF (reference sequence). CDR3 sequence: CATSRGSGTKHF. CDR3 in DNA: TGTGCCACCAGCAGAGGATCCGGGACTAAGCACTTC.

The rearrangement links TRBV19 to TRBJ2-7, with D tentatively TRBD1 (7 bases). The CDR3 has 14 residues. Germline V lookup: CDR1 LNHDA, CDR2 SQIVND (reference sequence). V was clipped by 3 bases and J by 2 bases, with 11 bases between them. CDR3 nucleotide sequence: TGTGCCAGTAGTATGCAGGGGGAGGCCTACGAGCAGTACTTC. Protein product: CASSMQGEAYEQYF.

The chain uses TRBV6-5 and TRBJ1-2; D is unresolved. Germline CDR1 reads MNHEY; CDR2 reads SVGAGI. The V end was cut by 1 base, the J end by 1 base, with 7 bases between. The CDR3 spans 14 residues. The CDR3, as DNA: TGTGCCAGCAGTTACTGGGGAAATAACTATGGCTACACCTTC. Translated, it gives CASSYWGNNYGYTF.

The chain recombines TRBV5-6 with TRBJ2-5; TRBD2 might be the D (6 bases). V shed 1 base and J shed 2 bases, with 21 bases lying between them. This CDR3 has 18 residues. Germline V gives CDR1 SGHDT, CDR2 YYEEEE. The chain's CDR3 is CASSLFAERAGLQETQYF. CDR3 coding DNA: TGTGCCAGCAGCTTGTTCGCCGAGCGGGCCGGCCTTCAAGAGACCCAGTACTTC.

The CDR3 reads CASSFHHNNSPLHF. DNA for the CDR3: TGTGCCAGCAGTTTCCATCACAATAATTCACCCCTCCACTTT. The chain employs TRBV28 and TRBJ1-6, with D unresolved. Trimming shortened V by 3 bases and J by 5 bases, and 8 bases separated the two germline ends. The CDR3 has 14 residues. The germline V gene has CDR1 MDHEN and CDR2 SYDVKM.

The CDR3 DNA is TGTGCCAGCAGGACAGCCTCAACAACTAATGAAAAACTGTTTTTT. Translating gives CASRTASTTNEKLFF. The chain uses TRBV7-9 and TRBJ1-4, with D tentatively TRBD1 (5 bases). Germline V gene data show CDR1 as SEHNR and CDR2 as FQNEAQ (reference sequence). With 6 bases removed from V and 0 bases from J, the gap between germline ends came to 11 bases. This CDR3 is 15 amino acids long.

The genes are TRBV28 and TRBJ1-1, with TRBD1 as a possible D gene (5 bases). The germline V and J ends were trimmed by 5 bases and 1 base, with 14 bases remaining between them. CDR1 is MDHEN and CDR2 is SYDVKM in the germline V gene. There are 15 residues in the CDR3. The CDR3 spells CASSPSRERNTEAFF. In DNA, the CDR3 is TGTGCCAGCAGTCCTAGCAGGGAAAGGAACACTGAAGCTTTCTTT.

This rearrangement joins TRBV9 to TRBJ2-3; 7 positions match TRBD1. Looked up from germline, CDR1 is SGDLS and CDR2 is YYNGEE. The CDR3 is made up of 16 amino acids. V gave up 3 bases and J gave up 2 bases; unmatched junction bases: 9. CDR3 DNA: TGTGCCAGCAGCGCGTCCGGGACAGCCTCCACAGATACGCAGTATTTT. Protein product: CASSASGTASTDTQYF.